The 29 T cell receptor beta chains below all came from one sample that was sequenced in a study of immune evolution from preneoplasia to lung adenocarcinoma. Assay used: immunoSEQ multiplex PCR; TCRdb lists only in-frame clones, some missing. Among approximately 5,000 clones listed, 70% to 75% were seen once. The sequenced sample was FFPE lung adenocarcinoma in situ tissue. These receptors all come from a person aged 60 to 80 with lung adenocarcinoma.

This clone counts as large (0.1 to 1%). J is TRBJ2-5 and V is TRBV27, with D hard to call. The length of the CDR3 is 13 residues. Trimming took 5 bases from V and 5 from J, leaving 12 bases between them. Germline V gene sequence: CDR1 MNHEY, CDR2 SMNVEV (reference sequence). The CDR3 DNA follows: TGTGCCAGCAGTCCCTCTCCGTGGGAGACCCAGTACTTC. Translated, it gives CASSPSPWETQYF.

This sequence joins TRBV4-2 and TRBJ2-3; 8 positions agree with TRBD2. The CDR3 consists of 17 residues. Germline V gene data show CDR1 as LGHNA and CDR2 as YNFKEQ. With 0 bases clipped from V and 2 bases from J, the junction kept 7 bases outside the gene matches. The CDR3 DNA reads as TGTGCCAGCAGCCAAGATAGGCAGCGGGGGAACACAGATACGCAGTATTTT. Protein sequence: CASSQDRQRGNTDTQYF.

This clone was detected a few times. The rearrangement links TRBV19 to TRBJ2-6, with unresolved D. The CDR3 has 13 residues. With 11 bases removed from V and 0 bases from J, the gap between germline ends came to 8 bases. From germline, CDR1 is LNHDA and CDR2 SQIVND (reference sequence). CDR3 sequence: CASCHSGANVLTF. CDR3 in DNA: TGTGCCTCTTGCCACTCTGGGGCCAACGTCCTGACTTTC.

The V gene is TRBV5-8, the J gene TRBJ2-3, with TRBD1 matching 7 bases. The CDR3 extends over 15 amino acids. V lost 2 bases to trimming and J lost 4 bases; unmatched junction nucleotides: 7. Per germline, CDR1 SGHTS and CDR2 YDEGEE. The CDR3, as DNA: TGTGCCAGCAGCTTCGTCCAAACAGGGGCAGATACGCAGTATTTT. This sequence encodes CASSFVQTGADTQYF.

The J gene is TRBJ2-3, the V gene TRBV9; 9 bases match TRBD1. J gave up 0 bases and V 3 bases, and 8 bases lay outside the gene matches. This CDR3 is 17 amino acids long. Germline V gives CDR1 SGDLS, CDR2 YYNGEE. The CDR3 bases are TGTGCCAGCAGCGCGAAGGACAGGGGACTTAGCACAGATACGCAGTATTTT. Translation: CASSAKDRGLSTDTQYF.

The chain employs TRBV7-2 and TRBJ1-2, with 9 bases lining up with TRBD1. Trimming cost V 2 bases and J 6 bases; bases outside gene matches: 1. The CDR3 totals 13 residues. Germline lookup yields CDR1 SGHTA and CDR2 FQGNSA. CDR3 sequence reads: CASSLRTGDGYTF. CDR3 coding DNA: TGTGCCAGCAGCTTACGGACAGGGGATGGCTACACCTTC.

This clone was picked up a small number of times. Written as DNA, the CDR3 is TGCGCCAGCAGCATTGACAGGCCCACCGGGGAGCTGTTTTTT. Translation: CASSIDRPTGELFF. V is TRBV5-1 and J is TRBJ2-2, with a weak D call TRBD1 (6 bases). The germline CDR1 and CDR2 sequences are SGHRS and YFSETQ. V lost 4 bases and J 4 bases, leaving 11 bases between the germline ends. The length of the CDR3 is 14 residues.

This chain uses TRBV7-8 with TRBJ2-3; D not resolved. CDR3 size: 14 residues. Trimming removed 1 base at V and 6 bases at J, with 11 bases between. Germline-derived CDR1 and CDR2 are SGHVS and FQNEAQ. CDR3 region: CASSLGARADTQYF. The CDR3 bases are TGTGCCAGCAGCTTAGGGGCCCGGGCGGATACGCAGTATTTT.

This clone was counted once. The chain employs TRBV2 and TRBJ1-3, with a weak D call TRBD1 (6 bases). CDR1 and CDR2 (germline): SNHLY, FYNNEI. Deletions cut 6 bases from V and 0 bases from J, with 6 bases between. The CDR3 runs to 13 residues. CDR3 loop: CASRQGSGNTIYF. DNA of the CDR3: TGTGCCAGCAGACAGGGCTCTGGAAACACCATATATTTT.

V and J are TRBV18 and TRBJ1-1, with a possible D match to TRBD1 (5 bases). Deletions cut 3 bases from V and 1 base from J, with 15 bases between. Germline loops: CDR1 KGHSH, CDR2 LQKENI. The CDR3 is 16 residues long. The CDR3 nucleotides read TGTGCCAGCTCACCCCCGTCGGCAGGGTCGAACACTGAAGCTTTCTTT. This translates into CASSPPSAGSNTEAFF.

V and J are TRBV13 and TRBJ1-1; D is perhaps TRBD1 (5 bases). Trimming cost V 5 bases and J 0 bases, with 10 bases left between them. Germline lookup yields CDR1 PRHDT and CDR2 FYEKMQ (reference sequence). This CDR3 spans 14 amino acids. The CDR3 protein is CASSQSQVNTEAFF. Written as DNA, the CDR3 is TGTGCCAGCAGCCAATCACAGGTGAACACTGAAGCTTTCTTT.

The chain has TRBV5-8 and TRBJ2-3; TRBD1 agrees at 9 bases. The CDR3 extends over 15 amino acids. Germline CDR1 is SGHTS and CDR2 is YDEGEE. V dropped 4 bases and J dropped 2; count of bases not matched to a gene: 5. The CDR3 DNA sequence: TGTGCCAGCAGCGGGAGACAGGGGGTCACAGATACGCAGTATTTT. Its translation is CASSGRQGVTDTQYF.

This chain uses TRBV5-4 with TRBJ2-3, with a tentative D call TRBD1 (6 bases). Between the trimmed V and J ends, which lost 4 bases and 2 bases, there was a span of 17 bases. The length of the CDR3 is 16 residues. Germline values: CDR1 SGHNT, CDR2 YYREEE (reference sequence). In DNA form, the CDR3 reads TGTGCCAGCAGCCGGGGTGCAGGGGCCGACACAGATACGCAGTATTTT. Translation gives CASSRGAGADTDTQYF.

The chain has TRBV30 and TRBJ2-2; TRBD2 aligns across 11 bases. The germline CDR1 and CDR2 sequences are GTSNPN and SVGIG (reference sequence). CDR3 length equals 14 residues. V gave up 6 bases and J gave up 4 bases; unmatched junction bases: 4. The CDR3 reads CACGTSGATGELFF. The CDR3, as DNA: TGTGCCTGCGGGACTAGCGGTGCCACCGGGGAGCTGTTTTTT.

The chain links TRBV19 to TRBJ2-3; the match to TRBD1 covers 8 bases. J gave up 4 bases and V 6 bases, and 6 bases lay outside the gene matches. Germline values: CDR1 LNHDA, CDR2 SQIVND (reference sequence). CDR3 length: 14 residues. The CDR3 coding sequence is TGTGCCAGTAGCGACAGGGGATGGGCAGATACGCAGTATTTT. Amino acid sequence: CASSDRGWADTQYF.

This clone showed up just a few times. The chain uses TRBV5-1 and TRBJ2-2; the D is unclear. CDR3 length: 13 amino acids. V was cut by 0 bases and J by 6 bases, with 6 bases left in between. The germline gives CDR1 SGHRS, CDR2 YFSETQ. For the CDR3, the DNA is TGCGCCAGCAGCTTGGGCGTTTCCGGGGAGCTGTTTTTT. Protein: CASSLGVSGELFF.

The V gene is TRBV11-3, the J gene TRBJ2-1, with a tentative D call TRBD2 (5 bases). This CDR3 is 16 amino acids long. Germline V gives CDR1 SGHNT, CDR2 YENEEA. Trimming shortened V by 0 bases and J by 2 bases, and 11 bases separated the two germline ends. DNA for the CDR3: TGTGCCAGCAGCTTAGATCCGCGGGCCACCTACAATGAGCAGTTCTTC. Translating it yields CASSLDPRATYNEQFF.

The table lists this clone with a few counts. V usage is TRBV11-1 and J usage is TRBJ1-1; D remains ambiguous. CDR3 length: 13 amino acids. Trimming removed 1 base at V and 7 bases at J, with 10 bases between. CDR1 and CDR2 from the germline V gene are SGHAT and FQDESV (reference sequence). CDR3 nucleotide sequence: TGTGCCAGCAGCTTAGGAACCGGGAGTGAAGCTTTCTTT. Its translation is CASSLGTGSEAFF.

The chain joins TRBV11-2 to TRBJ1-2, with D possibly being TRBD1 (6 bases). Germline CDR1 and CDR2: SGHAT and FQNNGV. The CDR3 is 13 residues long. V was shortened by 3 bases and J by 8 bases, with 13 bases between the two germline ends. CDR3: CASSFRGGSGYTF. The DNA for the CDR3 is TGTGCCAGCAGCTTCCGAGGGGGGAGCGGCTACACCTTC.

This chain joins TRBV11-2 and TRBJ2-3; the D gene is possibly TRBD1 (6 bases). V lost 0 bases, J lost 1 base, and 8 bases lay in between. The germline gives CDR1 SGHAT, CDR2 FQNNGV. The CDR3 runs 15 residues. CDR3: CASSLEGQGTDTQYF. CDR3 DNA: TGTGCCAGCAGCTTAGAGGGACAAGGCACAGATACGCAGTATTTT.

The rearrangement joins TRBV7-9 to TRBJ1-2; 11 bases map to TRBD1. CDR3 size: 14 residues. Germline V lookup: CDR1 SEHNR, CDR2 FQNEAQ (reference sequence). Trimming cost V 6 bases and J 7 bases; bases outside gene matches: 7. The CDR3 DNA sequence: TGTGCCAGCAGGAGCGGACAGGGGGCAGGTGGCTACACCTTC. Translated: CASRSGQGAGGYTF.

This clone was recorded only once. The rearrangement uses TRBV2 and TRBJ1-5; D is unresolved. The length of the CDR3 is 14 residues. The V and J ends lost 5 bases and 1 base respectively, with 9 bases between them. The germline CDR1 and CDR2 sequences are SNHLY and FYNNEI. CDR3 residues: CASSLGYSNQPQHF. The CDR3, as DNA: TGTGCCAGCAGTCTCGGTTACAGCAATCAGCCCCAGCATTTT.

Here the CDR3 reads CASSLRGQGRGAEAFF. CDR3 sequence (DNA): TGTGCCAGCAGCTTAAGGGGACAGGGTCGTGGGGCTGAAGCTTTCTTT. This chain connects TRBV7-9 to TRBJ1-1, with 9 bases fitting TRBD1. This CDR3 comprises 16 residues. The V gene end was trimmed by 2 bases and the J gene end by 6 bases; junction bases not matched to a gene: 10. The germline V gene encodes CDR1 SEHNR and CDR2 FQNEAQ (reference sequence).

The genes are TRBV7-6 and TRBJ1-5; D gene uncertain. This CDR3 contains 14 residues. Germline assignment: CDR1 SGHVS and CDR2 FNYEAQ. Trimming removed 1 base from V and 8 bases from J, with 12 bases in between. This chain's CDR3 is CASSLELESKPQHF. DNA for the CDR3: TGTGCCAGCAGCTTAGAGCTAGAAAGCAAGCCCCAGCATTTT.

The DNA for the CDR3 is TGTGCCAGCAGCCGGCTAGCGGGGGACACCGGGGAGCTGTTTTTT. Translating it yields CASSRLAGDTGELFF. The chain employs TRBV11-2 and TRBJ2-2, with TRBD2 identical over 10 bases. J lost 3 bases, V lost 5 bases, and 3 bases had no gene match. Germline V CDR1 and CDR2: SGHAT, FQNNGV. The CDR3 is 15 amino acids.

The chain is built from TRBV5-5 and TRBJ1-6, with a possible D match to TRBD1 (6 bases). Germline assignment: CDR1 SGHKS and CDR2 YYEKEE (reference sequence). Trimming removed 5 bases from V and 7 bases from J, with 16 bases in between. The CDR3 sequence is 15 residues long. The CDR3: CASSYSDSLNSPLHF. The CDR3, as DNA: TGTGCCAGCAGTTACTCGGACAGCTTAAATTCACCCCTCCACTTT. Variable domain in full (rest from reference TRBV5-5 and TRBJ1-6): DAGVTQSPTHLIKTRGQQVTLRCSPISGHKSVSWYQQVLGQGPQFIFQYYEKEERGRGNFPDRFSARQFPNYSSELNVNALLLGDSALYLCASSYSDSLNSPLHFGNGTRLTVT.

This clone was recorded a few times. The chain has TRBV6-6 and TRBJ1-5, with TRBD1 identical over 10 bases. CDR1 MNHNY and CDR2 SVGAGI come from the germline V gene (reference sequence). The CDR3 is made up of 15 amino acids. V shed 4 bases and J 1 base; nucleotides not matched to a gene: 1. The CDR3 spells CASSWDRGSNQPQHF. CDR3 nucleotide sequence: TGTGCCAGCAGTTGGGACAGGGGAAGCAATCAGCCCCAGCATTTT.

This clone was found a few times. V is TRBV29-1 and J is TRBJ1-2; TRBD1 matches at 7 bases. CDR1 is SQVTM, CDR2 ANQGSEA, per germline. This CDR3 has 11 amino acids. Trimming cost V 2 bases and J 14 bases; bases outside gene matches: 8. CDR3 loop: CSVEPGQLETF. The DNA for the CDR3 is TGCAGCGTTGAACCGGGACAGCTTGAAACCTTC.

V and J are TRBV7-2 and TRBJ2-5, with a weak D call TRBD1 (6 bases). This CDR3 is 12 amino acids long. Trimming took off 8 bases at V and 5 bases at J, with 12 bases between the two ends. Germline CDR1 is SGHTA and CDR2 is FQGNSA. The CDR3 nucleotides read TGTGCCAGCGGGGGCCTCGGGGAGACCCAGTACTTC. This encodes CASGGLGETQYF.